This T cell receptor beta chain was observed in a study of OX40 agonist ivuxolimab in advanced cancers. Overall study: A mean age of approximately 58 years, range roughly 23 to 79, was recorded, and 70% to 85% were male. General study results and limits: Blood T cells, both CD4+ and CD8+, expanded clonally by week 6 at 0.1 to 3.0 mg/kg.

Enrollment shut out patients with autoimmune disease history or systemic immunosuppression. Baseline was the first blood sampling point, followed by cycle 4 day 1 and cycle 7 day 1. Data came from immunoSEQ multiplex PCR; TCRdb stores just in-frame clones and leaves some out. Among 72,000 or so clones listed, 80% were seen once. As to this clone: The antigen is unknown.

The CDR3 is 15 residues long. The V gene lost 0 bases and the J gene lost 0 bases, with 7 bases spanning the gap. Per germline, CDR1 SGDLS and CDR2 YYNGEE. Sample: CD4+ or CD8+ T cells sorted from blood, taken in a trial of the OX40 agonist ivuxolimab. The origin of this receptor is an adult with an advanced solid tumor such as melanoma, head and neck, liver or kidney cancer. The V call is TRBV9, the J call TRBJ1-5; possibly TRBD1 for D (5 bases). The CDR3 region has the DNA TGTGCCAGCAGCGTAGGGGGGTATAGCAATCAGCCCCAGCATTTT. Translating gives CASSVGGYSNQPQHF.